This TCR beta chain appears in the sequencing data of a study of shared clonotypes between healthy human individuals. Produced via immunoSEQ multiplex PCR; TCRdb's table is partial and in-frame only. In the table there are 400,000 to 600,000 clones, 70% to 80% of which are singletons. The origin of this receptor is a woman aged 35 to 49 in good health. Some clones in this sample may be carry-over from other donors' samples. Sequenced sample: PBMCs.

The CDR3 loop is CASSPQSGRRDTQYF. The CDR3 nucleotides are TGTGCCAGCAGTCCCCAGAGCGGGAGGAGAGATACGCAGTATTTT. This chain uses TRBV28 with TRBJ2-3; TRBD2 matches 9 bases. V trimming: 5 bases; J trimming: 5 bases; junction bases outside the gene matches: 8. From germline, CDR1 is MDHEN and CDR2 SYDVKM. The CDR3 length is 15 residues.